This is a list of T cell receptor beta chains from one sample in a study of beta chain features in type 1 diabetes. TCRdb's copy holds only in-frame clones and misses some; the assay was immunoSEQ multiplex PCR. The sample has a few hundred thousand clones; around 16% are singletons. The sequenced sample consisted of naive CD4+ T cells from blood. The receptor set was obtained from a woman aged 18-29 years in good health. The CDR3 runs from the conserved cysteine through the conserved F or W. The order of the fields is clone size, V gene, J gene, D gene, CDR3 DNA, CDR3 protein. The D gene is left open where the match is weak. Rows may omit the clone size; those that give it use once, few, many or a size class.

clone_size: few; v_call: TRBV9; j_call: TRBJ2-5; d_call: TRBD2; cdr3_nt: TGTGCCAGCAGCGTTGGCGGGAGGGCTGGAGAGACCCAGTACTTC; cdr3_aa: CASSVGGRAGETQYF
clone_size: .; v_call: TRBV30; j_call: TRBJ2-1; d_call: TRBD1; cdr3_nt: TGTGCCTGGAGCCCGGGACAGGGGGCCCGTAATGAGCAGTTCTTC; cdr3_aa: CAWSPGQGARNEQFF
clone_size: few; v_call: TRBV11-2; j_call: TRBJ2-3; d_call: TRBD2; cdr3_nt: TGTGCCAGCAGCCCCCGGACTAGCGGCACAGATACGCAGTATTTT; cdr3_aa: CASSPRTSGTDTQYF
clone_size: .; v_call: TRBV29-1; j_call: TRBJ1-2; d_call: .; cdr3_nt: TGCAGCGTTGGGCTTCAGGGAGGGCGGGTGGAAGGCTACACCTTC; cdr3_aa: CSVGLQGGRVEGYTF
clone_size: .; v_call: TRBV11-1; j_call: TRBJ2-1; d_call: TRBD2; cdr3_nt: TGTGCCAGCAGCCGCGGGACTAGCGGGAGAATAAATGAGCAGTTCTTC; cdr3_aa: CASSRGTSGRINEQFF
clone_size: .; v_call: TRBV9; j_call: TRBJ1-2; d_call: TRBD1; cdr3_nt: TGTGCCAGCAGCGTAGAGGGCAGGGGGGATGGCTACACCTTC; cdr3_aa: CASSVEGRGDGYTF
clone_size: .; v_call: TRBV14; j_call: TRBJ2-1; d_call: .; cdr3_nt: TGTGCCAGCAGCCTCCGACAGCCTCTTCTCGATGAGCAGTTCTTC; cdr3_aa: CASSLRQPLLDEQFF
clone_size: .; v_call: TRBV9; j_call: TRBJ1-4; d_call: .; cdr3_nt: TGTGCCAGCAGCGCTTCGGTTGCAACTAATGAAAAACTGTTTTTT; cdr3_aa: CASSASVATNEKLFF
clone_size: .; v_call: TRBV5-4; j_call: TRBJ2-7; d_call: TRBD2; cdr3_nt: TGTGCCAGCAGCTTGGGGAGGGCTAGCGGCCCTAGGGAGCAGTACTTC; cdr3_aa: CASSLGRASGPREQYF
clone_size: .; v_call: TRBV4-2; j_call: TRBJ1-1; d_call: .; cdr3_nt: TGTGCCAGCAGCCAAGGACGGAGGGGGAACACTGAAGCTTTCTTT; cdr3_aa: CASSQGRRGNTEAFF
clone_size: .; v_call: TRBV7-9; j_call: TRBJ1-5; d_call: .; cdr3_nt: TGTGCCAGCAGCTTGAGGACATCCAATCAGCCCCAGCATTTT; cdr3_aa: CASSLRTSNQPQHF
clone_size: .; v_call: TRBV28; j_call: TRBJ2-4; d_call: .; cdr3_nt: TGTGCCAGCAGCCTAAGACAGGTTGCCAAAAACATTCAGTACTTC; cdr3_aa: CASSLRQVAKNIQYF
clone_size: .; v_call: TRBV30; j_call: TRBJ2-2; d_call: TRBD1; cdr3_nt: TGTGCCTGGAGTGGGGACAGGGTGTGGACCGGGGAGCTGTTTTTT; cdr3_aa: CAWSGDRVWTGELFF
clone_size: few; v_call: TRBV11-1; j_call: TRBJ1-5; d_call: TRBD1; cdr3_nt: TGTGCCAGCAGCCTACAGGGGAATCAGCCCCAGCATTTT; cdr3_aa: CASSLQGNQPQHF
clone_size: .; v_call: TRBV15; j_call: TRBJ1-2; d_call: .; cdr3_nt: TGTGCCACCAGCAGACTAGGCGCTTCGGTAGGCTATGGCTACACCTTC; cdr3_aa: CATSRLGASVGYGYTF
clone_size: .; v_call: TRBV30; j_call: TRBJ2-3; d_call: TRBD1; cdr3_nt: TGTGCCTGGAGTGTATCCGGGACAGGGACAGATACGCAGTATTTT; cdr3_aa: CAWSVSGTGTDTQYF
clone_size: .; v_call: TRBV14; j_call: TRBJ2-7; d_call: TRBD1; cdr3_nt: TGTGCCAGCAGCCGATCCGGGACAGGGGGTCACGAGCAGTACTTC; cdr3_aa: CASSRSGTGGHEQYF
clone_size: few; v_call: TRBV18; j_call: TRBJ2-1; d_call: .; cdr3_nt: TGTGCCAGCTCACCAGTGGGGAGCTCCTACAATGAGCAGTTCTTC; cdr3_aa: CASSPVGSSYNEQFF
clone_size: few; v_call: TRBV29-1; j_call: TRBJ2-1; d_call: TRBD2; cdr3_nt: TGCAGCGTTCTAGGGGTAGCGGGAGGGCAACTTCGGCATGAGCAGTTCTTC; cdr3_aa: CSVLGVAGGQLRHEQFF
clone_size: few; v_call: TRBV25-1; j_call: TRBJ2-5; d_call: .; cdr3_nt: TGTGCCACAGGGGGACTGGCAAGCCAAGAGACCCAGTACTTC; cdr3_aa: CATGGLASQETQYF
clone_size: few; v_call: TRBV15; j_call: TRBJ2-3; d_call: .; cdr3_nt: TGTGCCACCAGCAGCAAGCTCTTATCAGATACGCAGTATTTT; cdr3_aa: CATSSKLLSDTQYF
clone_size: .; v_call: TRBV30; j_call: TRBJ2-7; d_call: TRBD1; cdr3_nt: TGTGCCTGGGGGGACAGTACCTACGAGCAGTACTTC; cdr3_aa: CAWGDSTYEQYF
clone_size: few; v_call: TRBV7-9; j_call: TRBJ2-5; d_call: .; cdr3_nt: TGTGCCAGCAGCTTCGAGGAACAGACCCAGTACTTC; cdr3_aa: CASSFEEQTQYF
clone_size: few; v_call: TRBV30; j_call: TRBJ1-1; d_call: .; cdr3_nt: TGTGCCTGGAGTGTACTTGAGAACACTGAAGCTTTCTTT; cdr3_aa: CAWSVLENTEAFF
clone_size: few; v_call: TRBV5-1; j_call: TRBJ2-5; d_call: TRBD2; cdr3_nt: TGCGCCAGCAGCTTGAGTCGTCTAGGAGCGGGAGGGAACCAAGAGACCCAGTACTTC; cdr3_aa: CASSLSRLGAGGNQETQYF
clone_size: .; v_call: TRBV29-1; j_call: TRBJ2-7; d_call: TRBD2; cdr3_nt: TGCAGCGTGGGCCTACTAGCGGGATCGTACGAGCAGTACTTC; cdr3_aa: CSVGLLAGSYEQYF
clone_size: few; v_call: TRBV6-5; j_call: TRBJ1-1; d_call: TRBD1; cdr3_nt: TGTGCCAGCAGTATTCACAGGGGGGCGGGCACTGAAGCTTTCTTT; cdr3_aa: CASSIHRGAGTEAFF
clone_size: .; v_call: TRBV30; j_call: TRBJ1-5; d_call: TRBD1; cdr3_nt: TGTGCCTGGAGTGTAGGGACAGGGGGCAATCAGCCCCAGCATTTT; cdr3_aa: CAWSVGTGGNQPQHF
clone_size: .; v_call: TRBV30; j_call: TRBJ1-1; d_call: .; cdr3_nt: TGTGCCTGGACGGGGGGAATCATGAACACTGAAGCTTTCTTT; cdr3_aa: CAWTGGIMNTEAFF
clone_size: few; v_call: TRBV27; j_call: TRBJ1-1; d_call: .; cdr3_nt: TGTGCCAGCAGTCCCCGGGAGAGGGCCAACGTCACTGAAGCTTTCTTT; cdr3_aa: CASSPRERANVTEAFF
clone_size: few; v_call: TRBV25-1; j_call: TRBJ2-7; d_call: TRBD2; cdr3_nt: TGTGCCAGCAGTGAATCACTAGCGGGAGATGAGCAGTACTTC; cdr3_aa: CASSESLAGDEQYF
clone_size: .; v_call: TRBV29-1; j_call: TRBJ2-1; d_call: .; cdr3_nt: TGCAGCGTTGGGTGGGGGGAGGAGCAGTTCTTC; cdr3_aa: CSVGWGEEQFF
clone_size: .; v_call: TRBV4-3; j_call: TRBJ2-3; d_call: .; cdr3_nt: TGCGCCAGCAGCCAAGATCTGTCGCGGGATACGCAGTATTTT; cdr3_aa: CASSQDLSRDTQYF
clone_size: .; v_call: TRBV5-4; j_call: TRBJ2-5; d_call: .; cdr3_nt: TGTGCCAGCAGCTTGAGGGGCTTTGGGCAAGAGACCCAGTACTTC; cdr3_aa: CASSLRGFGQETQYF
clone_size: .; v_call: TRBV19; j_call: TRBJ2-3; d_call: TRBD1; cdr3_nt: TGTGCCAGTAGTACCTTGCCGGGACAGGGGGCGTCAAATACGCAGTATTTT; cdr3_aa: CASSTLPGQGASNTQYF
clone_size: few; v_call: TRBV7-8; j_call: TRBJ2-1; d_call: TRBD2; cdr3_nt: TGTGCCAGCAGCTTAGTACTAGCGGGAGAGAGCTCCTACAATGAGCAGTTCTTC; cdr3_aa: CASSLVLAGESSYNEQFF
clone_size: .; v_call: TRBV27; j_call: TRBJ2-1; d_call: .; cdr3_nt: TGTGCCAGCGGTTTTACCGAGGGTGTTCGGTTCTTC; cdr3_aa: CASGFTEGVRFF
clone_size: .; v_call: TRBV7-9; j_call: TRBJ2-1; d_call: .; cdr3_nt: TGTGCCAGCAGCCCCTCTAGCGACCACAATGAGCAGTTCTTC; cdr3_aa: CASSPSSDHNEQFF
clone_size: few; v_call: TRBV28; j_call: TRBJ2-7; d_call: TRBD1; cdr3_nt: TGTGCCAGCAGTAGACAGGGGATGAAAGTCTACGAGCAGTACTTC; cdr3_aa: CASSRQGMKVYEQYF
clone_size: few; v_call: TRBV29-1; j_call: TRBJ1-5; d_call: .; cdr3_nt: TGCAGCGTTCAATTCGGGTCAGTCAATCAGCCCCAGCATTTT; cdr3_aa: CSVQFGSVNQPQHF
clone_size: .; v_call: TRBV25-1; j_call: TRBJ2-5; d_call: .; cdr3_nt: TGTGCCAGCAGTCTTACAGGCGCAGGGGCCTTGGTGACCCAGTACTTC; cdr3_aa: CASSLTGAGALVTQYF
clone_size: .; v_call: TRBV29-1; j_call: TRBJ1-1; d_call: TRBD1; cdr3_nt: TGCAGCGCTCGAAAACAGGGGGACACTGAAGCTTTCTTT; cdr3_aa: CSARKQGDTEAFF
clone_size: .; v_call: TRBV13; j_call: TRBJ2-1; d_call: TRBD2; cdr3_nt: TGTGCCAGCAGCGCCCAATCACTAGCGTCAAGCTCCTACAATGAGCAGTTCTTC; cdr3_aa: CASSAQSLASSSYNEQFF
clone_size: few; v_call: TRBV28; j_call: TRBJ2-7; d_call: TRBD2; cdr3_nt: TGTGCCAGCAGTTCGGGGGGTTACGAGCAGTACTTC; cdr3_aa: CASSSGGYEQYF
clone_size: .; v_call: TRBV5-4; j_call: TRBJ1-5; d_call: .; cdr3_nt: TGTGCCAGCAGCTTAGGAGGGGCGGGCCAGCCCCAGCATTTT; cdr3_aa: CASSLGGAGQPQHF
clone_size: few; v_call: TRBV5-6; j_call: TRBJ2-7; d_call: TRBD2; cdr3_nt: TGTGCCAGCAGCATACGACGCGGCGGGAGGGCCTACGAGCAGTACTTC; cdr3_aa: CASSIRRGGRAYEQYF
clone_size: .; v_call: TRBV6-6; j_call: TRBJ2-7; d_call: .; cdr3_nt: TGTGCCAGCGGCCGGGACAAAGCCTACGAGCAGTACTTC; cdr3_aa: CASGRDKAYEQYF
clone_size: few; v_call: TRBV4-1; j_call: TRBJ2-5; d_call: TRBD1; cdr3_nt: TGCGCCAGCAGCCAAGTCAGGGGACAGAGCCAAGAGACCCAGTACTTC; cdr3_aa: CASSQVRGQSQETQYF
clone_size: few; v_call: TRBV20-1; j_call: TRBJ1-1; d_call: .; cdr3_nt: TGCAGTGGTCCCAGGGTGACTGAAGCTTTCTTT; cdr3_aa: CSGPRVTEAFF
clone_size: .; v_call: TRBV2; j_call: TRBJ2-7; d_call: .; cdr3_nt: TGTGCCAGCAGTGAGGAGGGAAGAGGTCTGTCCTACGAGCAGTACTTC; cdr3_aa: CASSEEGRGLSYEQYF
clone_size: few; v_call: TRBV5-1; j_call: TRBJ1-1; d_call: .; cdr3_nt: TGCGCCAGCAGCTTGGATATAGAGGGGGCTGAAGCTTTCTTT; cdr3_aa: CASSLDIEGAEAFF
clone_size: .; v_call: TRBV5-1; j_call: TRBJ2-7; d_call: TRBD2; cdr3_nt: TGCGCCAGCAGCCGCAGGACTAGCGGGGAGGACGAGCAGTACTTC; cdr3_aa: CASSRRTSGEDEQYF
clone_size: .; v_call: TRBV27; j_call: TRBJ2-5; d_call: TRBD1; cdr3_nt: TGTGCCAGCAGTGGGACAGGGGTCTCCACCCTAGAGACCCAGTACTTC; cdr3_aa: CASSGTGVSTLETQYF
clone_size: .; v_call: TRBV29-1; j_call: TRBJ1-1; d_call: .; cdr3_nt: TGCAGCTTCGGACAGATAGAAGCTTTCTTT; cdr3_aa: CSFGQIEAFF
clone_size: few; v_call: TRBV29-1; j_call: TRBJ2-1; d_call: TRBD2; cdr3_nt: TGCAGCGTTGAAGATCCGCTAGCGGGAACTTACAATGAGCAGTTCTTC; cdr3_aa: CSVEDPLAGTYNEQFF